The rows below give T cell receptor beta chains drawn from one sample of a study of CD8+ T cells in alopecia areata. Data came from immunoSEQ multiplex PCR; TCRdb stores just in-frame clones and leaves some out. The table lists nearly 110,000 clones, over 80% of them singletons, with over 20% in the top ten. Specimen: CD8+ T cells sorted from blood, collected at week 24, from a patient treated with tofacitinib. These receptors were collected from a human donor with alopecia areata. Each CDR3 is given with its conserved first and last residue. Fields, in order: CDR3 length, clone size, V gene, J gene, D gene, CDR3 protein, CDR3 DNA. D genes are given only for firm matches. A row's size may be missing; if present it is once, few, many or a size class.

len: 17
abundance: NA
v_gene: TRBV23-1
j_gene: TRBJ2-3
d_gene: NA
CDR3aa: CASSQSSQGVGEDTQYF
CDR3nt: TGCGCCAGCAGTCAATCAAGTCAGGGCGTGGGGGAAGATACGCAGTATTTT

len: 15
abundance: NA
v_gene: TRBV7-2
j_gene: TRBJ1-2
d_gene: NA
CDR3aa: CASSPGEPYLYGYTF
CDR3nt: TGTGCCAGCAGCCCCGGTGAGCCCTACCTTTATGGCTACACCTTC

len: 12
abundance: NA
v_gene: TRBV30
j_gene: TRBJ2-7
d_gene: NA
CDR3aa: CAWSPQGYEQYF
CDR3nt: TGTGCCTGGAGTCCTCAGGGCTACGAGCAGTACTTC

len: 16
abundance: NA
v_gene: TRBV19
j_gene: TRBJ1-5
d_gene: NA
CDR3aa: CASSAPNTGRGQPQHF
CDR3nt: TGTGCCAGTAGTGCCCCCAATACAGGGAGAGGACAGCCCCAGCATTTT

len: 15
abundance: NA
v_gene: TRBV5-1
j_gene: TRBJ2-1
d_gene: NA
CDR3aa: CASSWGVAGNNEQFF
CDR3nt: TGCGCCAGCAGCTGGGGGGTGGCGGGGAACAATGAGCAGTTCTTC

len: 12
abundance: NA
v_gene: TRBV29-1
j_gene: TRBJ1-1
d_gene: NA
CDR3aa: CSIVGRETEAFF
CDR3nt: TGCAGCATTGTGGGCCGGGAGACTGAAGCTTTCTTT

len: 14
abundance: NA
v_gene: TRBV11-2
j_gene: TRBJ2-5
d_gene: NA
CDR3aa: CASSFRPGRETQYF
CDR3nt: TGTGCCAGCAGCTTCCGCCCGGGGCGGGAGACCCAGTACTTC

len: 14
abundance: NA
v_gene: TRBV19
j_gene: TRBJ2-5
d_gene: TRBD2
CDR3aa: CASSIVSSGGTQYF
CDR3nt: TGTGCCAGTAGTATAGTGAGTAGCGGGGGGACCCAGTACTTC

len: 17
abundance: NA
v_gene: TRBV12-5
j_gene: TRBJ1-1
d_gene: NA
CDR3aa: CASGSSVSGSLNTEAFF
CDR3nt: TGTGCTAGTGGTTCCTCCGTCTCTGGGTCCCTGAACACTGAAGCTTTCTTT

len: 17
abundance: few
v_gene: TRBV7-9
j_gene: TRBJ2-3
d_gene: NA
CDR3aa: CASSSPVDETSTDTQYF
CDR3nt: TGTGCCAGCAGCTCCCCAGTGGACGAAACTAGCACAGATACGCAGTATTTT

len: 16
abundance: NA
v_gene: TRBV7-2
j_gene: TRBJ2-3
d_gene: TRBD2
CDR3aa: CASSSIAGGAADTQYF
CDR3nt: TGTGCCAGCAGCTCTATAGCGGGGGGGGCCGCAGATACGCAGTATTTT

len: 17
abundance: NA
v_gene: TRBV5-1
j_gene: TRBJ2-5
d_gene: TRBD2
CDR3aa: CASSPGLAGESWETQYF
CDR3nt: TGCGCCAGCAGCCCGGGACTAGCGGGGGAGAGTTGGGAGACCCAGTACTTC

len: 14
abundance: NA
v_gene: TRBV29-1
j_gene: TRBJ2-7
d_gene: NA
CDR3aa: CSVESVLAPYEQYF
CDR3nt: TGCAGCGTTGAATCTGTACTAGCTCCCTACGAGCAGTACTTC